Listed below are T cell receptor beta chains from one sample, sequenced in a study of T cells after yellow fever vaccination. MiXCR was run by TCRdb on the 5' RACE reads, yielding one entry per CDR3 protein. The repertoire holds some 300,000 distinct CDR3 sequences, with about 10% as singletons. The specimen comprised CD4+ T cells sorted from PBMCs, sampled 5 days after the yellow fever booster vaccination. These receptors originate from a man between 18 and 29 years old who received the YFV17D yellow fever vaccine. Both conserved end residues are part of each CDR3. The D gene is left open where the match is weak. Rows give clone size only sometimes, using once, few, many, or a class for an expanded clone.

TRBD2	many	TRBV20-1	TRBJ2-3	TGCAGTGCACCGGCGGGAGCGGGGGGGCTTAAGGTTATGGGAGATACGCAGTATTTT	CSAPAGAGGLKVMGDTQYF
NA	many	TRBV19	TRBJ2-1	TGTGCCAGTAGTATTTACGGGGGATCCTACAATGAGCAGTTCTTC	CASSIYGGSYNEQFF
NA	many	TRBV15	TRBJ2-3	TGTGCCACCAGCAGAGATAGACAACGAGCAGATACGCAGTATTTT	CATSRDRQRADTQYF
TRBD1	many	TRBV4-1	TRBJ2-5	TGCGCCAGCAGCCAAGGCCTTACGGACAGGCAAGAGACCCAGTACTTC	CASSQGLTDRQETQYF
NA	NA	TRBV24-1	TRBJ2-1	TGTGCCACCAGTGATTTGGTTAATGGGGACGCTGAGCAGTTCTTC	CATSDLVNGDAEQFF
TRBD1	few	TRBV5-1	TRBJ1-2	TGCGCCAGCAGCTTGGAACAGGGGATGGATGGCTACACCTTC	CASSLEQGMDGYTF
NA	few	TRBV15	TRBJ2-5	TGTGCCACCAGCAGAGATGCGGAGACCCAGTACTTC	CATSRDAETQYF
NA	NA	TRBV20-1	TRBJ1-6	TGCAGTGCCACACCCTCAGGGTTGGCTTCACCCCTCCACTTT	CSATPSGLASPLHF
NA	many	TRBV18	TRBJ1-1	TGTGCCAGCTCACCACCCGGGGCCCTCACTGAAGCTTTCTTT	CASSPPGALTEAFF
NA	NA	TRBV9	TRBJ2-2	TGTGCCAGCAGCCTCCACAGGCATCGGGACACCGGGGAGCTGTTTTTT	CASSLHRHRDTGELFF
TRBD2	few	TRBV20-1	TRBJ2-3	TGCAGTGCGAAACGGCGGGGAGGGAGCACAGATACGCAGTATTTT	CSAKRRGGSTDTQYF
TRBD2	many	TRBV4-2	TRBJ2-1	TGTGCCAGCAGCCGCACGTTACAAGCGGGGGGGGGATACAATGAGCAGTTCTTC	CASSRTLQAGGGYNEQFF
TRBD1	many	TRBV10-3	TRBJ1-2	TGTGCCATCAGAGCGCCCGGGACAGCGGATGGCTACACCTTC	CAIRAPGTADGYTF
TRBD1	NA	TRBV6-2/TRBV6-3	TRBJ2-1	TGTGCCAGCAGTTACTCATCAGGGACAGGGGGTTCCTTCTTC	CASSYSSGTGGSFF
NA	few	TRBV20-1	TRBJ1-5	TGCAGTGCTAAAGAGGGCGCCCGGGGGCGCAATCAGCCCCAGCATTTT	CSAKEGARGRNQPQHF
NA	few	TRBV11-3	TRBJ2-2	TGTGCCAGCAGTTCTGCAGGGGCCACCGGGGAGCTGTTTTTT	CASSSAGATGELFF
NA	NA	TRBV20-1	TRBJ1-4	TGCAGTGCTATACCGGGCTTCGAAAAACTGTTTTTT	CSAIPGFEKLFF
TRBD1	many	TRBV29-1	TRBJ2-7	TGCAGCGTTGGCTCGGACAGGGGGCTATACGAGCAGTACTTC	CSVGSDRGLYEQYF
NA	few	TRBV11-2	TRBJ1-5	TGTGCCAGCAGCTTCGACCGTCAAAGCCCCCAGCATTTT	CASSFDRQSPQHF
NA	many	TRBV5-1	TRBJ2-5	TGCGCCAGCAGCTTGATAACGGAAGAGACCCAGTACTTC	CASSLITEETQYF
TRBD2	few	TRBV6-1	TRBJ2-1	TGTGCCAGCAAGGAGGAGCGGGGAAAATCCTACAATGAGCAGTTCTTC	CASKEERGKSYNEQFF
TRBD1	many	TRBV7-9	TRBJ1-6	TGTGCCAGCAGCTTAGTGGGGACAGAAAATTCACCCCTCCACTTT	CASSLVGTENSPLHF
NA	many	TRBV4-1	TRBJ1-1	TGCGCCAGCAGCGAAGGGGTTGGCGTCGGCACTGAAGCTTTCTTT	CASSEGVGVGTEAFF
NA	many	TRBV5-5	TRBJ2-6	TGTGCCAGCAGCTTGAGGGGGGCCAACGTCCTGACTTTC	CASSLRGANVLTF
NA	NA	TRBV6-5	TRBJ1-6	TGTGCCAGCAGTTACTCCCGTCCGGGTACAGGCGACTCACCCCTCCACTTT	CASSYSRPGTGDSPLHF
TRBD2	NA	TRBV18	TRBJ2-1	TGTGCCAGCTCACCCCCCACTAGCGGGGGGATTCGGTCCTACAATGAGCAGTTCTTC	CASSPPTSGGIRSYNEQFF
NA	many	TRBV29-1	TRBJ1-4	TGCAGCGTTCGTGGTACAACTAATGAAAAACTGTTTTTT	CSVRGTTNEKLFF
NA	many	TRBV7-9	TRBJ2-7	TGTGCCAGCAGCTCCCAAGGGGGGGTCGAGCAGTACTTC	CASSSQGGVEQYF
NA	few	TRBV20-1	TRBJ1-5	TGCAGTGCAACCGGGACGGATAATCAGCCCCAGCATTTT	CSATGTDNQPQHF
TRBD1	NA	TRBV7-2	TRBJ1-6	TGTGCCAGCAGCCGACAGGGCCGAAATTCACCCCTCCACTTT	CASSRQGRNSPLHF
NA	NA	TRBV11-2	TRBJ2-7	TGTGCCAGCAGCTTAAGGGACATTGGGGCCTACGAGCAGTACTTC	CASSLRDIGAYEQYF
NA	many	TRBV5-6	TRBJ2-7	TGTGCCAGCAGCCCCCGGGTAGGATCTACGAGTGAGCAGTACTTC	CASSPRVGSTSEQYF
NA	many	TRBV5-1	TRBJ2-5	TGCGCCAGCAGCTTGGGACCGTCCCAAGAGACCCAGTACTTC	CASSLGPSQETQYF
NA	NA	TRBV7-6	TRBJ2-3	TGTGCCAGCAGTGGAACGAGGGGTGATACGCAGTATTTT	CASSGTRGDTQYF
TRBD2	NA	TRBV29-1	TRBJ2-3	TGCAGCGTTGGCGCGGGGGGCCGGTATACGCAGTATTTT	CSVGAGGRYTQYF
NA	NA	TRBV12-3/TRBV12-4	TRBJ1-5	TGTGCCAGCAGCTTCCTGAACCTCAATCAGCCCCAGCATTTT	CASSFLNLNQPQHF
NA	NA	TRBV9	TRBJ2-5	TGTGCCAGCACCCAACCCAATGGACACCGGCGACAAGAGACCCAGTACTTC	CASTQPNGHRRQETQYF
NA	few	TRBV18	TRBJ1-4	TGTGCCAGCTCACGAGGGGTTAATGAAAAACTGTTTTTT	CASSRGVNEKLFF
NA	NA	TRBV5-1	TRBJ1-1	TGCGCCAGCAGCTTGGAAGGCAGGGGGAACACTGAAGCTTTCTTT	CASSLEGRGNTEAFF
TRBD2	few	TRBV5-4	TRBJ2-1	TGTGCCAGCACCCTTCAGCGGGGGGGCTCCTACAATGAGCAGTTCTTC	CASTLQRGGSYNEQFF
TRBD1	many	TRBV20-1	TRBJ2-1	TGCAGTGCTAGATCGAGGGGGCTATACAATGAGCAGTTCTTC	CSARSRGLYNEQFF
NA	NA	TRBV20-1	TRBJ2-3	TGCAGTGCTAGAAACGATCACACAGATACGCAGTATTTT	CSARNDHTDTQYF
TRBD1	NA	TRBV6-5	TRBJ2-1	TGTGCCAGCAGAGACGGCAGGGGGCGCGAGCAGTTCTTC	CASRDGRGREQFF
TRBD2	few	TRBV6-2/TRBV6-3	TRBJ2-3	TGTGCCAGCAGTTACCCCCGGACTAGCGATCATGGAGATACGCAGTATTTT	CASSYPRTSDHGDTQYF
NA	few	TRBV12-3/TRBV12-4	TRBJ2-7	TGTGCCAGCACCCACTCCAGGTCTCGCTACGAGCAGTACTTC	CASTHSRSRYEQYF
NA	NA	TRBV6-2/TRBV6-3	TRBJ2-3	TGTGCCAGCAGTTCCGGACAGCCCCCGCATACGCAGTATTTT	CASSSGQPPHTQYF
NA	many	TRBV3-1	TRBJ2-7	TGTGCCAGCAGCCAGCAGGACGGCGAGCAGTACTTC	CASSQQDGEQYF
NA	NA	TRBV3-1	TRBJ2-3	TGTGCCAGCAGCAGAATGACTGATACGCAGTATTTT	CASSRMTDTQYF